These T cell receptor beta chains were read from a single sample in a study of blood T cell repertoires in COVID-19. Assay used: immunoSEQ multiplex PCR; TCRdb lists only in-frame clones, some missing. The table lists 200,000 to 250,000 clones, 70% to 90% of them singletons. Sequences were obtained from PBMCs or T cells enriched from blood (not recorded which). The receptor set was obtained from a man aged 30 to 39 with acute COVID-19. Each CDR3 is given with its conserved first and last residue. D genes are given only for firm matches. Some rows mark clone size as missing; the rest say once, few, many or name a class of expanded clone.

v_gene	j_gene	abundance	len	d_gene	CDR3aa	CDR3nt
TRBV11-1	TRBJ2-3	NA	15	NA	CASSLAAGPTDTQYF	TGTGCCAGCAGCTTAGCCGCGGGGCCCACAGATACGCAGTATTTT
TRBV19	TRBJ1-1	NA	15	TRBD1	CASSIKGALWTEAFF	TGTGCCAGTAGTATTAAGGGGGCTTTATGGACTGAAGCTTTCTTT
TRBV5-1	TRBJ1-2	once	16	NA	CASSPGLGRANYGYTF	TGCGCCAGCAGCCCGGGACTAGGCAGGGCGAACTATGGCTACACCTTC
TRBV6-5	TRBJ2-1	NA	14	TRBD2	CASRRASGGNEQFF	TGTGCCAGCAGAAGGGCTAGCGGGGGTAATGAGCAGTTCTTC
TRBV11-2	TRBJ2-2	once	13	NA	CASSLRQAGELFF	TGTGCCAGCAGCTTAAGACAGGCCGGGGAGCTGTTTTTT
TRBV30	TRBJ2-4	NA	15	NA	CAWRDHLSTKNIQYF	TGTGCCTGGAGAGACCATCTTAGCACCAAAAACATTCAGTACTTC
TRBV6-5	TRBJ1-6	once	14	TRBD1	CASRFGQGHSPLHF	TGTGCCAGCAGATTCGGACAGGGCCATTCACCCCTCCACTTT
TRBV3-1/TRBV3-2	TRBJ2-2	NA	16	NA	CASSRAAGVGTGELFF	TGTGCCAGCAGCCGAGCTGCGGGCGTTGGGACCGGGGAGCTGTTTTTT
TRBV9	TRBJ2-1	NA	15	NA	CASSDNGGPNNEQFF	TGTGCCAGCAGCGACAACGGGGGGCCGAACAATGAGCAGTTCTTC
TRBV5-1	TRBJ1-3	NA	19	NA	CASSFNTPDLTGTGNTIYF	TGCGCCAGCAGCTTTAACACCCCCGACTTAACAGGGACAGGAAACACCATATATTTT
TRBV28	TRBJ1-5	NA	14	NA	CASMETVSNQPQHF	TGTGCCAGCATGGAGACGGTAAGCAATCAGCCCCAGCATTTT